This paragraph covers one T cell receptor beta chain sequence. The data originate from a study of control samples from healthy donors and cancer patients. Profiling relied on immunoSEQ multiplex PCR, and the TCRdb table lists in-frame clones only, not all of them. The sample lists some 100,000 clones, around nine tenths occurring once. Trimming cost V 5 bases and J 3 bases; bases outside gene matches: 3. The length of the CDR3 is 13 residues. Germline assignment: CDR1 MDHEN and CDR2 SYDVKM. Sequenced material: blood. The TCR was taken from a man between 25 and 39 years old in good health. The V gene is TRBV28, the J gene TRBJ1-1; 7 bases are a match to TRBD1. This CDR3 is CASSRQGYTEAFF. For the CDR3, the DNA is TGTGCCAGCAGTCGACAGGGATACACTGAAGCTTTCTTT.